The clone carrying this T cell receptor beta chain was counted at least ten times. The antigen remains unidentified. The entry originates in a study of read filtering for tumor transcriptome and immune sequencing. Overall study context: Among patients, some 17 were male and around 14 female, aged roughly 45 to 80 (mean around 68). Whole-transcriptome libraries were prepared after DNase treatment. Overall study findings and caveats: This fraction held mixed bone marrow immune cells after CD138-negative sorting.

The library was built from around 400 ng RNA with molecular barcoded adaptors for alpha/delta and beta/gamma chains. TCRdb analysed the reads with MiXCR anew, one entry per CDR3 protein. The sample has 90,000 to 95,000 distinct CDR3 sequences; approximately 21% are singletons. Germline trimming cut 4 bases from V and 4 bases from J; bases unmatched to any gene: 8. The CDR3 loop spans 15 amino acids. Germline lookup yields CDR1 SQVTM and CDR2 ANQGSEA. This chain connects TRBV29-1 to TRBJ2-3, with 10 bases matching TRBD2. Sequenced input: a population of CD138-negative cells sorted from bone marrow. The sequence came from a donor at least 40 years old with multiple myeloma. The CDR3 region is CSVGVAGGGSDTQYF. The CDR3 region has the DNA TGCAGCGTTGGTGTAGCGGGGGGCGGGTCAGATACGCAGTATTTT.